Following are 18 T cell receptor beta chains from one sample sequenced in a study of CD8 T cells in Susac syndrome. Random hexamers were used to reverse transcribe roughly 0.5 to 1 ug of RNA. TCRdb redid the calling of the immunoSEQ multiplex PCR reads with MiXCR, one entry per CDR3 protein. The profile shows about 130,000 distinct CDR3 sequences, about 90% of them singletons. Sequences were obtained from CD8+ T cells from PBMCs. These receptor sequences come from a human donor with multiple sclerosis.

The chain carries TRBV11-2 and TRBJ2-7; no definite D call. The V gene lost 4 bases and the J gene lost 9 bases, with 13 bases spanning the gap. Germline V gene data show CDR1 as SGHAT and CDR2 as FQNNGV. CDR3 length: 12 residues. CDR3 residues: CASSSDAVGQYF. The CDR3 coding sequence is TGTGCCAGCAGCTCCGACGCCGTCGGGCAGTACTTC.

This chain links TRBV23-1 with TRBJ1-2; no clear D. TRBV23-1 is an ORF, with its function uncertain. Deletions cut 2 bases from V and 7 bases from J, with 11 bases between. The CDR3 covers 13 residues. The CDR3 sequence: CASSQQRNGGYTF. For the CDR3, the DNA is TGCGCCAGCAGTCAACAACGGAATGGTGGCTACACCTTC.

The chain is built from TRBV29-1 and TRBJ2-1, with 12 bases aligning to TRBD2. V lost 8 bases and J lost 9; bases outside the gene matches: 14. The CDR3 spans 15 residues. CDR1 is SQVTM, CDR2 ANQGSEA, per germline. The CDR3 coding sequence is TGCAGCTCCGAGGACCCTAGCGGGAGGGAAGGTGAGCAGTTCTTC. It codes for CSSEDPSGREGEQFF.

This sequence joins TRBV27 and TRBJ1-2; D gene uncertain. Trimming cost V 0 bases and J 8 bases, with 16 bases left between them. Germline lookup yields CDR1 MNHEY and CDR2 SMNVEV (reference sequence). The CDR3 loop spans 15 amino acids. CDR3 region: CASSLSAPPQEGYTF. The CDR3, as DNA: TGTGCCAGCAGTTTATCGGCGCCGCCGCAGGAAGGCTACACCTTC.

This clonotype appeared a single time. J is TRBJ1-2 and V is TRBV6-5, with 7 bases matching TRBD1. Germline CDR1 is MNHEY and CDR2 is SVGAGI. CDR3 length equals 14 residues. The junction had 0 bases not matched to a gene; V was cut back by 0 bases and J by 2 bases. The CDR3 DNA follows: TGTGCCAGCAGTTACTCGGGACAGAACTATGGCTACACCTTC. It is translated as CASSYSGQNYGYTF.

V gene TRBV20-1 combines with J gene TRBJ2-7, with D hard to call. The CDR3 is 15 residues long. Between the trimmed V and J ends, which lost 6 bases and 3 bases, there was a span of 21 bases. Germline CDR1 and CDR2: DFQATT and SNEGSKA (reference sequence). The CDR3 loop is CSALRLTTRGYEQYF. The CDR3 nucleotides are TGCAGTGCCCTTAGGCTTACGACCCGAGGCTACGAGCAGTACTTC.

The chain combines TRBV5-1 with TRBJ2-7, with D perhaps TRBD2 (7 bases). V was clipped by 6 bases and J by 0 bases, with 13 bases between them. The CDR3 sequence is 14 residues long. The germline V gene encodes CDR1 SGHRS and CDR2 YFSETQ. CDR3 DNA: TGCGCCAGCACCTCTGCGGGGGCCTCCTACGAGCAGTACTTC. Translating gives CASTSAGASYEQYF.

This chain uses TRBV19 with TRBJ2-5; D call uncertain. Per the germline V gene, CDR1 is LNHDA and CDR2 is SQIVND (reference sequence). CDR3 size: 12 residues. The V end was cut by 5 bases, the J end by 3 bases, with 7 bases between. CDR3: CASSSFEETQYF. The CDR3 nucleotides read TGTGCCAGTAGTTCCTTTGAAGAGACCCAGTACTTC.

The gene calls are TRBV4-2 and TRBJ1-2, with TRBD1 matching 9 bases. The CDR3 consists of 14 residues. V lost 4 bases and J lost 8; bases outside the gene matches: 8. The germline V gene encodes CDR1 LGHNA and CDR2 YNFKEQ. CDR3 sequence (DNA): TGTGCCAGCAGCCCTGGGACAGGGACTGAGGGCTACACCTTC. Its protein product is CASSPGTGTEGYTF.

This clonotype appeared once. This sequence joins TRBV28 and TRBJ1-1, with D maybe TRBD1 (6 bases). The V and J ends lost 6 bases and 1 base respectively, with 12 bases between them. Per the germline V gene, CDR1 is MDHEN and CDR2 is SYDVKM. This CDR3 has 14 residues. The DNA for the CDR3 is TGTGCCAGCAGGCCACAGGGACCGAACACTGAAGCTTTCTTT. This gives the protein CASRPQGPNTEAFF.

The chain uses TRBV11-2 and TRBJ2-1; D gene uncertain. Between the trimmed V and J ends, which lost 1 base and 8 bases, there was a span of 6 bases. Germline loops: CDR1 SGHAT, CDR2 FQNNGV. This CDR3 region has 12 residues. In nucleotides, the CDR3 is TGTGCCAGCAGCTTAGTTCGTCATGAGCAGTTCTTC. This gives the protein CASSLVRHEQFF.

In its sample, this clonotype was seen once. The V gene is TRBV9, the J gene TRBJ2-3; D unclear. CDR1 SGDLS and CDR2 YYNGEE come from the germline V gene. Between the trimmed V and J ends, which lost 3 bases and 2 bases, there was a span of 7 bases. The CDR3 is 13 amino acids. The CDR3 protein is CASSGYHTDTQYF. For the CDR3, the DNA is TGTGCCAGCAGCGGGTACCACACAGATACGCAGTATTTT.

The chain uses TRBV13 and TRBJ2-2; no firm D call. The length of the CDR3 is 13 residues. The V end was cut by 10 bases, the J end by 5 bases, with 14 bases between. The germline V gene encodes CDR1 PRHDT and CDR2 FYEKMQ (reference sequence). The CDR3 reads CATSMWRTGELFF. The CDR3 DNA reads TGTGCCACCTCAATGTGGCGAACCGGGGAGCTGTTTTTT.

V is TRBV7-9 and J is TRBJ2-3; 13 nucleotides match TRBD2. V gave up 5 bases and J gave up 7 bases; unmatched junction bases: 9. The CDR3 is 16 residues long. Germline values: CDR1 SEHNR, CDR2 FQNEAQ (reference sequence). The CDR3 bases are TGTGCCAGCAGCCTTGGGACTAGCGGGAAGGTAAATACGCAGTATTTT. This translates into CASSLGTSGKVNTQYF.

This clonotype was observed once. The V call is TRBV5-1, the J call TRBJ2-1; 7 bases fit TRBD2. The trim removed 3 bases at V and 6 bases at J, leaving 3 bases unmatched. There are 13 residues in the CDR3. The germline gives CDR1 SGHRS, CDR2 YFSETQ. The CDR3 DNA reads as TGCGCCAGCAGCTACGCTAGCGGCAATGAGCAGTTCTTC. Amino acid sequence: CASSYASGNEQFF.

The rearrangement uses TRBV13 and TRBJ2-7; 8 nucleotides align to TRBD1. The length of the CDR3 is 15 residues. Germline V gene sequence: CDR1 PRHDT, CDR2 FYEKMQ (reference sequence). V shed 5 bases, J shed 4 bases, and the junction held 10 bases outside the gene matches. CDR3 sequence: CASSPPGQGLYEQYF. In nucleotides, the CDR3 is TGTGCCAGCAGCCCCCCCGGACAGGGACTTTACGAGCAGTACTTC.

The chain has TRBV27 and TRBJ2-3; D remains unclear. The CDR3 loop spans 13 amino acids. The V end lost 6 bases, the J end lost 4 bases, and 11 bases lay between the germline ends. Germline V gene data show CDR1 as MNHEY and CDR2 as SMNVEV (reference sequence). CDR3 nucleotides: TGTGCCAGCAGCTGGGCCCTCCCAGATACGCAGTATTTT. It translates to CASSWALPDTQYF.

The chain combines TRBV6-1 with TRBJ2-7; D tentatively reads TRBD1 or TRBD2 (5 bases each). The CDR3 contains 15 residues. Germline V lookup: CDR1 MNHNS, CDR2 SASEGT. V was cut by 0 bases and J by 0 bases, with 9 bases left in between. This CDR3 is CASSEAAGASYEQYF. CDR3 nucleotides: TGTGCCAGCAGTGAAGCGGCCGGGGCCTCCTACGAGCAGTACTTC.